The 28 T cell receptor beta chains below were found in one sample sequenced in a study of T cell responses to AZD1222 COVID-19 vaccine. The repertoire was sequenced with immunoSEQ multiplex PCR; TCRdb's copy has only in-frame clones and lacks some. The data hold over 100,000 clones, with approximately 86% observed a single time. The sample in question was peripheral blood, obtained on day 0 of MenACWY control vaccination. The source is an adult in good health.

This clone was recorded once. CDR3 in amino acids: CASSLGAPVPGELFF. CDR3 nucleotides: TGTGCCAGCAGCTTAGGGGCGCCTGTTCCCGGGGAGCTGTTTTTT. The V and J genes are TRBV11-2 and TRBJ2-2; no reliable D call. Per the germline V gene, CDR1 is SGHAT and CDR2 is FQNNGV. The V and J ends lost 1 base and 6 bases respectively, with 12 bases between them. The CDR3 has 15 amino acids.

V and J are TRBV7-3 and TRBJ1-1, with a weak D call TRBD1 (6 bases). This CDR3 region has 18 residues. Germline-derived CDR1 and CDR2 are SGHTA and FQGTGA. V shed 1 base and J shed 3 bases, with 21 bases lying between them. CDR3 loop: CASSLKGIPGGPYTEAFF. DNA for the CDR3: TGTGCCAGCAGCTTAAAGGGAATCCCCGGGGGGCCCTACACTGAAGCTTTCTTT.

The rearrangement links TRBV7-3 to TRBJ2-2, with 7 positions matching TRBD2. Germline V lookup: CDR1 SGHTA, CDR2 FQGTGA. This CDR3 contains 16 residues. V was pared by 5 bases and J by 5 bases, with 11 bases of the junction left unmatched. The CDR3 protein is CASSPPGGSETGELFF. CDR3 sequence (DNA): TGTGCCAGCAGCCCCCCTGGCGGGAGTGAGACCGGGGAGCTGTTTTTT.

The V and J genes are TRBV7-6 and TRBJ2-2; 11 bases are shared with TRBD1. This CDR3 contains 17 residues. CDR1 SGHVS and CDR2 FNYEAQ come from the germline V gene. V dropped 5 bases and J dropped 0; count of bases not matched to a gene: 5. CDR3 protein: CASSPRDRGTNTGELFF. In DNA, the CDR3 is TGTGCCAGCAGCCCACGGGACAGGGGGACGAACACCGGGGAGCTGTTTTTT.

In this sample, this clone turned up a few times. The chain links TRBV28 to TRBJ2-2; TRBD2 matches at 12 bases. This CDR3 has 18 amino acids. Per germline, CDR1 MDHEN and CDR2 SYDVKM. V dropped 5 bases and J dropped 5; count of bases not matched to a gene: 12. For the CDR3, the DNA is TGTGCCAGCAGTCCCCGGACACTAGGACTAGCGGGGACCGGGGAGCTGTTTTTT. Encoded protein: CASSPRTLGLAGTGELFF.

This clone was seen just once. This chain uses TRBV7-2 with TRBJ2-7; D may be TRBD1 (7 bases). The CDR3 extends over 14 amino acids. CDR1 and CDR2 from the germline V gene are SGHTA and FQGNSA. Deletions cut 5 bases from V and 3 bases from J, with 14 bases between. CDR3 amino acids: CASSRGTAVYEQYF. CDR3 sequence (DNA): TGTGCCAGCAGCCGCGGGACAGCCGTCTACGAGCAGTACTTC.

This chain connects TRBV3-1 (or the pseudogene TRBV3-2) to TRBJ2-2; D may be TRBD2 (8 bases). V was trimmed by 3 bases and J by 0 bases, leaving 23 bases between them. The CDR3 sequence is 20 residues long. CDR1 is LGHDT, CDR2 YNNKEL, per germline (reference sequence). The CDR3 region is CASSQGTAGAPETNTGELFF. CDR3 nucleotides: TGTGCCAGCAGCCAGGGGACAGCGGGGGCACCGGAAACGAACACCGGGGAGCTGTTTTTT.

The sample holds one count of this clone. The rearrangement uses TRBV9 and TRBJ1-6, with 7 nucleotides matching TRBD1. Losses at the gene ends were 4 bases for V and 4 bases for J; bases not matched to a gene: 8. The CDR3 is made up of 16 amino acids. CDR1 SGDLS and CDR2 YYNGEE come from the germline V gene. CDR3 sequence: CASSPLPGQYNSPLHF. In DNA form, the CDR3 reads TGTGCCAGCAGCCCTCTACCGGGACAGTATAATTCACCCCTCCACTTT.

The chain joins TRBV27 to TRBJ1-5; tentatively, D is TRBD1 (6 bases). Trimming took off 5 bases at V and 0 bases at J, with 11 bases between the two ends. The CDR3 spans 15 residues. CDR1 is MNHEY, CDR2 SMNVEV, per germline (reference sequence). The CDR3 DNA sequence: TGTGCCAGCAGTCTTACAGGGATTAGCAATCAGCCCCAGCATTTT. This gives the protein CASSLTGISNQPQHF.

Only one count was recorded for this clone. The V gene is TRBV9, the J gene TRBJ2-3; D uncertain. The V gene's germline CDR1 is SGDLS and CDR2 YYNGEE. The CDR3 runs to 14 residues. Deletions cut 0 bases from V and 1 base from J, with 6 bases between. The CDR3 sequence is CASSVVGRTDTQYF. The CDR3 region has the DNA TGTGCCAGCAGCGTAGTAGGACGCACAGATACGCAGTATTTT. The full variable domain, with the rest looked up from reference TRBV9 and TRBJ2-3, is DSGVTQTPKHLITATGQRVTLRCSPRSGDLSVYWYQQSLDQGLQFLIQYYNGEERAKGNILERFSAQQFPDLHSELNLSSLELGDSALYFCASSVVGRTDTQYFGPGTRLTVL.

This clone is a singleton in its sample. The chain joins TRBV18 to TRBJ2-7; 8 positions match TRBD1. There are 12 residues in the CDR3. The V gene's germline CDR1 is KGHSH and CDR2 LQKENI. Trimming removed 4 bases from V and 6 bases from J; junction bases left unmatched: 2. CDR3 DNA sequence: TGTGCCAGCTCACACGGGACAGGCGAGCAGTACTTC. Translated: CASSHGTGEQYF.

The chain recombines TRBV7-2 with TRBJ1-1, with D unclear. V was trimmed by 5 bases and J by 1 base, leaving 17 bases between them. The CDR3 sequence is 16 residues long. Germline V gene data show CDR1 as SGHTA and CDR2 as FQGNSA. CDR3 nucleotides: TGTGCCAGCAGCGCACGGCCGGGCATTGGGAACACTGAAGCTTTCTTT. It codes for CASSARPGIGNTEAFF.

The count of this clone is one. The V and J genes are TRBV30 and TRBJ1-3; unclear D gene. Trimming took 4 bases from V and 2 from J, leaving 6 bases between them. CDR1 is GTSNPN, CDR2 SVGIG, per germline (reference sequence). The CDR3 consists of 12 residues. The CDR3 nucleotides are TGTGCCTGGAAAAGGGCTGGAAACACCATATATTTT. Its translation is CAWKRAGNTIYF. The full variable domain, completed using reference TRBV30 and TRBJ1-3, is SQTIHQWPATLVQPVGSPLSLECTVEGTSNPNLYWYRQAAGRGLQLLFYSVGIGQISSEVPQNLSASRPQDRQFILSSKKLLLSDSGFYLCAWKRAGNTIYFGEGSWLTVV.

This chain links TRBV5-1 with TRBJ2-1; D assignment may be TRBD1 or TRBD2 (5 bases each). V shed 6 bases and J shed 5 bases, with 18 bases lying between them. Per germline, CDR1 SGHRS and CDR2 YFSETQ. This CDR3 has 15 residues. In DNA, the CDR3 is TGCGCCAGCACCGAGGGGACGTCGTCTGACAATGAGCAGTTCTTC. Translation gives CASTEGTSSDNEQFF.

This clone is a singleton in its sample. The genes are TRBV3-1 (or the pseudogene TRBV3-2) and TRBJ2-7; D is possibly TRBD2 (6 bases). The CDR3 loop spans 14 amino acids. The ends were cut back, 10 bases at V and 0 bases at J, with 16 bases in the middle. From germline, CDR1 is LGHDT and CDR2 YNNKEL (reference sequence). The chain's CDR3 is CATSGAGPSYEQYF. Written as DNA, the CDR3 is TGTGCCACCTCCGGAGCGGGTCCCTCCTACGAGCAGTACTTC.

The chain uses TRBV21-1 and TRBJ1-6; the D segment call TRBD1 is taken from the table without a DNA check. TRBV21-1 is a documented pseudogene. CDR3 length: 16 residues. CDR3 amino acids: CASSNWGTGVRSPLHF. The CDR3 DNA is TGTGCCAGCAGCAATTGGGGGACAGGGGTAAGATCACCCCTCCACTTT.

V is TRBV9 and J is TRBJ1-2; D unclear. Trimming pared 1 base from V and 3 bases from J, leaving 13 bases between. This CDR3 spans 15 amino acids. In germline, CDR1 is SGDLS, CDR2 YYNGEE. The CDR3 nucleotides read TGTGCCAGCAGCGTAATGAGCGTACCAGACTATGGCTACACCTTC. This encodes CASSVMSVPDYGYTF.

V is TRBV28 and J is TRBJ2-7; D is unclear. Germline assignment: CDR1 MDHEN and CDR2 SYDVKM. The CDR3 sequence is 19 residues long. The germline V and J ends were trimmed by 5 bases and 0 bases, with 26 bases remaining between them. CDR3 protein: CASSPIIPWVVTTSYEQYF. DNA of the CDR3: TGTGCCAGCAGTCCTATTATCCCTTGGGTTGTGACGACCTCCTACGAGCAGTACTTC.

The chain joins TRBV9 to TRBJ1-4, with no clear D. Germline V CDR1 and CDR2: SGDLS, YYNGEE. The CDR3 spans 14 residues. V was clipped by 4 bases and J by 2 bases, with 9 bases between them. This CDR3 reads CASSIRETNEKLFF. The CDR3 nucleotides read TGTGCCAGCAGCATCCGGGAGACTAATGAAAAACTGTTTTTT.

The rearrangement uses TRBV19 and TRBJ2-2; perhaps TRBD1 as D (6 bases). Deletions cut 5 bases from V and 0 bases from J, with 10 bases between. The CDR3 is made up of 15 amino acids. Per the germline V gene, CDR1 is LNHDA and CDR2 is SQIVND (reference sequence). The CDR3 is CASSPWTANTGELFF. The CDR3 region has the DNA TGTGCCAGTAGTCCCTGGACAGCGAACACCGGGGAGCTGTTTTTT.

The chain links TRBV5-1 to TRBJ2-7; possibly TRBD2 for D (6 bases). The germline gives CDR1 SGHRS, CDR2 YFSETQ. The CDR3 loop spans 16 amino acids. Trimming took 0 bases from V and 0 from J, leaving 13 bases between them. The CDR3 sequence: CASSLGGTFDSYEQYF. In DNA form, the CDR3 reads TGCGCCAGCAGCTTGGGAGGGACTTTCGACTCCTACGAGCAGTACTTC.

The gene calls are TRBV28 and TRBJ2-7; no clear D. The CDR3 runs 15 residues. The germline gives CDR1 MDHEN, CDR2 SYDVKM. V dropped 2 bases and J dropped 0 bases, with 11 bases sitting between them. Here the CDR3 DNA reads TGTGCCAGCAGTTTAAAGTCGGGTAGCTCCTACGAGCAGTACTTC. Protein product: CASSLKSGSSYEQYF.

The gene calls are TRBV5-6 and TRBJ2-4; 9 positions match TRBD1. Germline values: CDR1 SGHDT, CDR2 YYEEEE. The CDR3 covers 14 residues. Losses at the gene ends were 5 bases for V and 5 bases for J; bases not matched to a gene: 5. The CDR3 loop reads CASRSTGGENIQYF. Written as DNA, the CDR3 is TGTGCCAGCAGGTCGACAGGGGGGGAAAACATTCAGTACTTC.

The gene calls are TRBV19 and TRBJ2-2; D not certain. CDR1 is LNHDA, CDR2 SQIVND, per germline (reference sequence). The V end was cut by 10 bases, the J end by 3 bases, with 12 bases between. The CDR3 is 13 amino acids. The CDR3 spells CATLRRDTGELFF. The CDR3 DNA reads TGTGCCACGTTGAGAAGGGACACCGGGGAGCTGTTTTTT.

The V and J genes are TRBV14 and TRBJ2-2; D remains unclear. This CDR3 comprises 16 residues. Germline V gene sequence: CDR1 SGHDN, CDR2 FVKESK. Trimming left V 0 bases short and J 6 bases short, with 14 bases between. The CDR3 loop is CASSQEMAYWAGELFF. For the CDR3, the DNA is TGTGCCAGCAGCCAAGAGATGGCCTATTGGGCCGGGGAGCTGTTTTTT.

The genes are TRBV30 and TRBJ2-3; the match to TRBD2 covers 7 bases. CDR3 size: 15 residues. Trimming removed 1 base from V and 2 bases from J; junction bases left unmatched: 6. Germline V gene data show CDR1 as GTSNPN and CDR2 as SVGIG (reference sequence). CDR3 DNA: TGTGCCTGGAGTGAAGGACGGGAGGCCACAGATACGCAGTATTTT. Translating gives CAWSEGREATDTQYF.

As DNA, the CDR3 is TGCGCCAGCAATCCCGTGGGGGGGAACACCGGGGAGCTGTTTTTT. Translated: CASNPVGGNTGELFF. This chain links TRBV5-1 with TRBJ2-2, with D possibly matching TRBD2 (6 bases). The CDR3 sequence is 15 residues long. V was trimmed by 6 bases and J by 1 base, leaving 13 bases between them. CDR1 is SGHRS, CDR2 YFSETQ, per germline.

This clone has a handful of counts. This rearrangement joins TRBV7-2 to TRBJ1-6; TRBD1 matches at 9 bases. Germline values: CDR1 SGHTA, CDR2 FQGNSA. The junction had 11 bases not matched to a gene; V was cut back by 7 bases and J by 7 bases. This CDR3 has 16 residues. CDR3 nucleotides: TGTGCCAGCAATACCGGGACAGGGACACCCAATTCACCCCTCCACTTT. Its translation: CASNTGTGTPNSPLHF.